This T cell receptor (beta chain) was identified in a study of T cell responses to AZD1222 COVID-19 vaccine. The wider study: Second-dose recipients at about 4 or about 12 weeks were treated as one pooled group.

The CDR3 contains 16 residues. V dropped 6 bases and J dropped 4; count of bases not matched to a gene: 6. Germline CDR1 ENHRY, CDR2 SYGVKD. Sequenced by immunoSEQ multiplex PCR; TCRdb stores in-frame clones only, minus some. The sample includes around 120,000 clones, about 92% of them seen just once. Notes on the study in general: At 160-218 and 743-854, vaccine-associated CD4 TCRs were dominant, and they spanned spike. At baseline, just 6 or 7 AZD1222 recipients tested seropositive. There were mostly white British donors and more females than males, and clonal diversity was possibly underestimated.

About this clone itself: Antigen: not known.

This clonotype was sampled from an adult in good health. The sequencing used peripheral blood, collected on day 0 of AZD1222 vaccination. The chain is built from TRBV10-3 and TRBJ2-3; TRBD2 agrees at 14 bases. The CDR3 is CAIRKTSGGAPDTQYF. The CDR3 region has the DNA TGTGCCATCAGAAAGACTAGCGGGGGGGCCCCAGATACGCAGTATTTT.